The 19 T cell receptor beta chains given below trace back to one sample, sequenced in a study of blood T cell repertoires in COVID-19. Libraries were prepared by immunoSEQ multiplex PCR; TCRdb keeps only in-frame clonotypes and omits some of them. This sample has about 33,000 clones, with about 88% found just once. The specimen was peripheral blood. Source of these receptors: an older man with acute or convalescent COVID-19.

The chain employs TRBV6-2 or TRBV6-3 and TRBJ2-7; D uncertain. The CDR3 contains 16 residues. V gave up 3 bases and J gave up 2 bases, with 17 bases separating them. Germline V gene data show CDR1 as MNHEY and CDR2 as SVGEGT. The CDR3 loop reads CASSYTRSASTYEQYF. The CDR3 DNA follows: TGTGCCAGCAGTTATACGCGGTCGGCATCTACCTACGAGCAGTACTTC.

This clone was counted a few times. The chain combines TRBV5-1 with TRBJ1-3; 8 bases agree with TRBD1. Germline trimming cut 0 bases from V and 6 bases from J; bases unmatched to any gene: 5. Germline V gene sequence: CDR1 SGHRS, CDR2 YFSETQ. There are 15 residues in the CDR3. In nucleotides, the CDR3 is TGCGCCAGCAGCTTGGGACAGGGGATCGAAAACACCATATATTTT. Its protein is CASSLGQGIENTIYF.

CDR3 sequence: CASIRPEGYSNQPQHF. CDR3 coding DNA: TGTGCCAGCATTCGTCCTGAGGGTTATAGCAATCAGCCCCAGCATTTT. The V gene is TRBV28, the J gene TRBJ1-5; no clear D. The CDR3 is 16 amino acids. From germline, CDR1 is MDHEN and CDR2 SYDVKM. V was trimmed by 7 bases and J by 0 bases, leaving 16 bases between them.

The V and J genes are TRBV19 and TRBJ1-3; D not certain. The CDR3 runs 14 residues. Germline V gene lookup returns CDR1 LNHDA and CDR2 SQIVND (reference sequence). Deletions cut 8 bases from V and 7 bases from J, with 18 bases between. CDR3 sequence (DNA): TGTGCCAGTGGGCCGGGATATAGCGCCAACACCATATATTTT. As protein: CASGPGYSANTIYF.

V and J are TRBV7-8 and TRBJ2-2; 8 bases match TRBD1. The CDR3 totals 16 residues. From germline, CDR1 is SGHVS and CDR2 FQNEAQ. Trimming cost V 2 bases and J 3 bases; bases outside gene matches: 5. CDR3 protein: CASSLFDRGDTGELFF. CDR3 bases: TGTGCCAGCAGCTTATTCGACAGGGGCGACACCGGGGAGCTGTTTTTT.

This clone was counted between two and nine times. This chain uses TRBV7-8 with TRBJ1-3; no clear D. Per the germline V gene, CDR1 is SGHVS and CDR2 is FQNEAQ. V was trimmed by 1 base and J by 4 bases, leaving 11 bases between them. This CDR3 region has 15 residues. The CDR3 region is CASSLGRNEGNTIYF. In nucleotides, the CDR3 is TGTGCCAGCAGCTTAGGCAGAAACGAAGGAAACACCATATATTTT.

The V and J genes are TRBV30 and TRBJ1-4, with D perhaps TRBD1 (5 bases). Germline V gene data show CDR1 as GTSNPN and CDR2 as SVGIG (reference sequence). This CDR3 has 15 amino acids. The V and J ends lost 2 bases and 0 bases respectively, with 10 bases between them. In DNA form, the CDR3 reads TGTGCCTGGAGTAGCACAGGAGCAACTAATGAAAAACTGTTTTTT. The encoded protein is CAWSSTGATNEKLFF.

This clone was observed once. This rearrangement joins TRBV4-2 to TRBJ1-4; no definite D call. This CDR3 region has 14 residues. Germline assignment: CDR1 LGHNA and CDR2 YNFKEQ. The V end was cut by 0 bases, the J end by 6 bases, with 8 bases between. The CDR3 protein is CASSQDWSHEKLFF. The DNA for the CDR3 is TGTGCCAGCAGCCAAGATTGGAGTCATGAAAAACTGTTTTTT.

DNA of the CDR3: TGCGCCAGCAGCGCCACTGGGACAGCCAACACCGGGGAGCTGTTTTTT. The encoded protein is CASSATGTANTGELFF. The gene calls are TRBV5-1 and TRBJ2-2, with 7 bases lining up with TRBD1. The CDR3 runs to 16 residues. The V segment lost 4 bases and the J segment 2 bases; nucleotides outside the gene matches: 8. The germline V gene has CDR1 SGHRS and CDR2 YFSETQ.

The rearrangement uses TRBV2 and TRBJ1-1; 8 bases align to TRBD1. Trimming cost V 6 bases and J 2 bases; bases outside gene matches: 2. CDR1 and CDR2 from the germline V gene are SNHLY and FYNNEI. The CDR3 extends over 13 amino acids. The CDR3 is CASRGQENTEAFF. The DNA for the CDR3 is TGTGCCAGCAGGGGACAGGAAAACACTGAAGCTTTCTTT.

V gene TRBV2 combines with J gene TRBJ2-7, with D possibly TRBD1 on 7 matching bases. The CDR3 loop spans 12 amino acids. From germline, CDR1 is SNHLY and CDR2 FYNNEI. Trimming shortened V by 11 bases and J by 2 bases, and 13 bases separated the two germline ends. The DNA for the CDR3 is TGTGCCGGGGGGACAGTAACCTACGAGCAGTACTTC. It codes for CAGGTVTYEQYF.

The rearrangement links TRBV6-1 to TRBJ1-5, with 12 bases lining up with TRBD1. The CDR3 runs 16 residues. V dropped 0 bases and J dropped 6; count of bases not matched to a gene: 3. Germline V gives CDR1 MNHNS, CDR2 SASEGT. CDR3 in amino acids: CASSEAGTGGFQPQHF. As DNA, the CDR3 is TGTGCCAGCAGTGAAGCGGGGACAGGGGGCTTTCAGCCCCAGCATTTT.

The chain combines TRBV29-1 with TRBJ1-1; D might be TRBD1 (5 bases). CDR3 length equals 12 residues. CDR1 SQVTM and CDR2 ANQGSEA come from the germline V gene. V was cut by 6 bases and J by 12 bases, with 20 bases left in between. The CDR3: CSVAQGVRGTFF. The CDR3 bases are TGCAGCGTAGCCCAGGGCGTCCGGGGGACTTTCTTT.

The J gene is TRBJ2-3, the V gene TRBV14; TRBD2 matches 8 bases. CDR1 SGHDN and CDR2 FVKESK come from the germline V gene. The CDR3 runs 16 residues. V was clipped by 4 bases and J by 0 bases; unmatched bases: 6. CDR3 coding DNA: TGTGCCAGCAGCCCACTAGCGGAAAGGAGCACAGATACGCAGTATTTT. Translated, it gives CASSPLAERSTDTQYF.

The V and J genes are TRBV3-1 (or the pseudogene TRBV3-2) and TRBJ2-1, with 8 bases that match TRBD2. V was pared by 4 bases and J by 8 bases, with 10 bases of the junction left unmatched. This CDR3 has 15 amino acids. CDR1 and CDR2 from the germline V gene are LGHDT and YNNKEL (reference sequence). The CDR3 sequence: CASSPPGGARDEQFF. The CDR3 DNA is TGTGCCAGCAGCCCCCCCGGGGGGGCACGGGATGAGCAGTTCTTC.

J is TRBJ1-2 and V is TRBV14; tentatively, D is TRBD1 (5 bases). CDR3 size: 15 residues. The V gene's germline CDR1 is SGHDN and CDR2 FVKESK. Deletions cut 5 bases from V and 6 bases from J, with 19 bases between. The CDR3 protein is CASSAWGESVDGYTF. The CDR3 coding sequence is TGTGCCAGCAGCGCTTGGGGGGAATCAGTGGATGGCTACACCTTC.

The chain recombines TRBV29-1 with TRBJ2-7, with 13 bases that match TRBD2. The CDR3 is made up of 14 amino acids. V gave up 7 bases and J gave up 3 bases; unmatched junction bases: 6. Per the germline V gene, CDR1 is SQVTM and CDR2 is ANQGSEA. CDR3 DNA: TGCAGCGCTAGACTAGCGGGAGGACGCTACGAGCAGTACTTC. It translates to CSARLAGGRYEQYF.

The gene calls are TRBV9 and TRBJ2-2, with no clear D. CDR1 is SGDLS, CDR2 YYNGEE, per germline. This CDR3 has 17 residues. The ends were cut back, 3 bases at V and 0 bases at J, with 15 bases in the middle. CDR3 bases: TGTGCCAGCAGCGACGCGGTAATACACTCGAACACCGGGGAGCTGTTTTTT. It is translated as CASSDAVIHSNTGELFF.

J is TRBJ1-6 and V is TRBV9; the match to TRBD1 covers 9 bases. The V gene end was trimmed by 9 bases and the J gene end by 10 bases; junction bases not matched to a gene: 8. CDR3 size: 13 residues. CDR1 and CDR2 (germline): SGDLS, YYNGEE. The CDR3 nucleotides are TGTGCCACAGGGGGACAGGGAAGCTCACCCCTCCACTTT. Translated: CATGGQGSSPLHF.